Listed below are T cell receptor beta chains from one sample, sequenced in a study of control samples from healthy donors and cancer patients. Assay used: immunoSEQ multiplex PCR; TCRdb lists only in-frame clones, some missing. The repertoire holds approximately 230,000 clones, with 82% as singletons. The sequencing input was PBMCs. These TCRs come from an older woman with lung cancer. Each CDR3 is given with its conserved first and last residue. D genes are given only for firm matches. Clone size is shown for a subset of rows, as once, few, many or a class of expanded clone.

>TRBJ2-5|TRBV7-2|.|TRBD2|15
CASSFQRGTQETQYF
TGTGCCAGCAGCTTCCAGCGGGGTACTCAAGAGACCCAGTACTTC
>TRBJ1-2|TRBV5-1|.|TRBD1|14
CASSEQGAPYGYTF
TGCGCCAGCAGCGAACAGGGGGCCCCCTATGGCTACACCTTC
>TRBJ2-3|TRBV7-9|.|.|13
CASSPDGQDTQYF
TGTGCCAGCAGCCCTGACGGACAGGATACGCAGTATTTT
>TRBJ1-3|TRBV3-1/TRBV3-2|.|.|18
CASSRLSGQGLSGNTIYF
TGTGCCAGCAGCCGACTATCAGGGCAGGGCCTCTCTGGAAACACCATATATTTT
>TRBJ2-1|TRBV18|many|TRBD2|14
CASAELAGEVEQFF
TGTGCCAGCGCAGAACTAGCGGGAGAGGTTGAGCAGTTCTTC
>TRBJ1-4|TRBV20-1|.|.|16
CSAIDRNEATNEKLFF
TGCAGTGCTATTGACAGGAATGAGGCAACTAATGAAAAACTGTTTTTT
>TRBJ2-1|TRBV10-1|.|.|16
CASSGTGTRVINEQFF
TGCGCCAGCAGTGGGACCGGGACCCGAGTCATCAATGAGCAGTTCTTC
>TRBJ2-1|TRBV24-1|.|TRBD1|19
CATSDSSPRTGRSYNEQFF
TGTGCCACCAGTGATTCATCCCCGAGGACAGGAAGATCCTACAATGAGCAGTTCTTC
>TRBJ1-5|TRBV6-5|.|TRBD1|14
CASSYGQGGQPQHF
TGTGCCAGCAGTTATGGACAGGGAGGACAGCCCCAGCATTTT
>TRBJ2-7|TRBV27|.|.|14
CASSLGGRGYEQYF
TGTGCCAGCAGTTTAGGCGGCAGGGGCTACGAGCAGTACTTC
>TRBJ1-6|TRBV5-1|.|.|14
CASSGGSYNSPLHF
TGCGCCAGCAGCGGGGGCTCCTATAATTCACCCCTCCACTTT
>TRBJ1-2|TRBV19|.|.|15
CASSIDLRRVDGYTF
TGTGCCAGTAGTATAGATCTGAGAAGGGTTGATGGCTACACCTTC
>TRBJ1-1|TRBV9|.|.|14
CASSVGGGDTEAFF
TGTGCCAGCAGCGTAGGTGGGGGGGACACTGAAGCTTTCTTT
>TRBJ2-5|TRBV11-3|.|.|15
CASSFGTVGQETQYF
TGTGCCAGCAGCTTCGGGACGGTGGGACAAGAGACCCAGTACTTC
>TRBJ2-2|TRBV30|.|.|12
CAWSKNTGELFF
TGTGCCTGGAGTAAGAACACCGGGGAGCTGTTTTTT
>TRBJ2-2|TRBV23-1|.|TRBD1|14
CASTTGQGAGELFF
TGCGCCAGCACCACAGGACAGGGGGCCGGGGAGCTGTTTTTT
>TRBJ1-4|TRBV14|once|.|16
CASSKRDFATNEKLFF
TGTGCCAGCAGCAAAAGAGATTTTGCAACTAATGAAAAACTGTTTTTT
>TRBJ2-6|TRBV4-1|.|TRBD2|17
CASSQDGRGAGANVLTF
TGCGCCAGCAGCCAAGATGGGCGGGGGGCCGGGGCCAACGTCCTGACTTTC
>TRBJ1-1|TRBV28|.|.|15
CASSLVKRAGRTTFF
TGTGCCAGCAGCTTGGTGAAAAGGGCAGGGAGGACGACTTTCTTT
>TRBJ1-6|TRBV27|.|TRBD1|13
CASSFYRGSPLHF
TGTGCCAGCAGTTTCTACAGGGGTTCACCCCTCCACTTT
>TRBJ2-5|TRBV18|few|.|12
CASSPPQETQYF
TGTGCCAGCTCACCTCCTCAAGAGACCCAGTACTTC
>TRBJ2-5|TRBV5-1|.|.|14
CASSRGTVQETQYF
TGCGCCAGCAGCCGGGGGACAGTCCAAGAGACCCAGTACTTC
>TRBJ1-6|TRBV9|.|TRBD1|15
CASSVGPTGDSPLHF
TGTGCCAGCAGCGTAGGGCCTACAGGGGATTCACCCCTCCACTTT
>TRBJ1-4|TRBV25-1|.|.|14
CASTVGGLNEKLFF
TGTGCCAGCACAGTGGGTGGTTTAAATGAAAAACTGTTTTTT
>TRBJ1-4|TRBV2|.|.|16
CASSRTNRGGNEKLFF
TGTGCCAGCAGCCGAACAAACCGGGGAGGTAATGAAAAACTGTTTTTT
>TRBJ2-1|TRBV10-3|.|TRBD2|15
CAIAGLAISLNEQFF
TGTGCCATCGCAGGACTAGCGATTAGTCTAAATGAGCAGTTCTTC